This T cell receptor (beta chain) was captured by sequencing in a study of cytomegalovirus exposure and HLA in healthy donors. Turning to this clone: The antigen is not known.

Whole-study results and caveats: Cytomegalovirus status was reportedly diagnosed by the classifier with high sensitivity and specificity.

A multiplex PCR was run with 60 Vbeta primers and 13 Jbeta primers. Libraries were prepared by immunoSEQ multiplex PCR; TCRdb keeps only in-frame clonotypes and omits some of them. The sample carries 90,000 to 100,000 clones, about 62% recorded once. The V gene's germline CDR1 is MNHEY and CDR2 SVGAGI. The CDR3 runs to 15 residues. The germline V and J ends were trimmed by 6 bases and 8 bases, with 17 bases remaining between them. The clonotype was recovered from a man younger than 45 in good health and CMV-seronegative. The sequenced sample was PBMCs. The rearrangement joins TRBV6-5 to TRBJ1-6; D not certain. CDR3 residues: CASRRLRTGDSPLHF. In DNA form, the CDR3 reads TGTGCCAGCAGACGACTACGGACTGGAGATTCACCCCTCCACTTT.